Below, one TCR beta chain is given with its context. Its target is unknown. The data are from a study of cytomegalovirus exposure and HLA in healthy donors. Study summary: Findings of an earlier analysis included 117 million unique TCR beta sequences from some 190 million T cells. A data release that came early held about 89 million unique TCRs from HLA-typed donors. Whole-study results and caveats: The study designated fewer than 200 TCR beta chains cytomegalovirus-associated.

In the PCR, 60 Vbeta and 13 Jbeta primers were used. Original data processing: About 12 million shared chains were among the roughly 80 million unique TCR beta chains that a later analysis counted. The data were produced by immunoSEQ multiplex PCR, yet TCRdb's version contains in-frame clones alone and is incomplete. V, J and clone size are taken as reported in that table, and D and trimming were inferred from the DNA itself. Among more than 100,000 clones, around 66% were seen once, and the ten largest hold about 1.6%. Sequenced material: PBMCs. The clonotype comes from a man younger than 30 in good health and CMV-seronegative.

CDR3 sequence (DNA): TGTGCCACCAGCAGAGACCTGCTCTCCGGGACTAGCGGCACCGGGGAGCTGTTTTTT. The encoded protein is CATSRDLLSGTSGTGELFF. V is TRBV15 and J is TRBJ2-2, with 11 bases matching TRBD2. Germline V gene data show CDR1 as LNHNV and CDR2 as YYDKDF (reference sequence). This CDR3 contains 19 residues. Losses at the gene ends were 0 bases for V and 4 bases for J; bases not matched to a gene: 10.